The clone carrying this T cell receptor beta chain occurred many times. The sample belongs to a study of T cells in Graves' hyperthyroidism and ophthalmopathy. CDR1 and CDR2 from the germline V gene are SGHRS and YFSETQ. V was clipped by 2 bases and J by 10 bases; unmatched bases: 3. This CDR3 is built from 14 residues. RNA transcripts were the template for amplifying TCR beta CDR3 regions. The HTBI set primed first-round TCR CDR3 RT-PCR. Using its own MiXCR run on the multiplex PCR reads, TCRdb lists one record per CDR3 protein. This table has about 380,000 distinct CDR3 sequences, around 14% appearing once.

The rearrangement joins TRBV5-1 to TRBJ2-1; 13 positions agree with TRBD2. The receptor was isolated from a woman aged 55-69 years with Graves' hyperthyroidism. The sample taken for sequencing was blood. CDR3 sequence: CASSLLAGGDEQFF. Written as DNA, the CDR3 is TGCGCCAGCAGCTTACTAGCGGGAGGGGACGAGCAGTTCTTC.